This TCR beta chain is from a study of blood T cell repertoires in COVID-19. The data were produced by immunoSEQ multiplex PCR, yet TCRdb's version contains in-frame clones alone and is incomplete. This table holds about 240,000 clones, approximately 86% found once. The CDR3 has 16 amino acids. The germline V gene has CDR1 ENHRY and CDR2 SYGVKD. V shed 3 bases, J shed 9 bases, and the junction held 7 bases outside the gene matches. The clonotype comes from a woman aged 40 to 49 with acute COVID-19. What was sequenced was PBMCs or T cells enriched from blood (not recorded which). The rearrangement joins TRBV10-3 to TRBJ2-1; 14 positions agree with TRBD2. CDR3 sequence reads: CAISDLGLAGETEQFF. In DNA, the CDR3 is TGTGCCATCAGTGATCTGGGACTAGCGGGAGAAACTGAGCAGTTCTTC.